The clone carrying this T cell receptor beta chain came up many times. Its antigen is unknown. This specimen belongs to a study of Graves' ophthalmopathy and Graves' hyperthyroidism. In the study overall: Researchers classed hyperthyroidism as stable given no ophthalmopathy within 18 months of follow-up. Study-wide results and limits: In blood, most expanded thyroid clonotypes above 0.001 frequency were also detected.

The CDR3 length is 11 residues. Trimming shortened V by 6 bases and J by 4 bases, and 10 bases separated the two germline ends. CDR1 and CDR2 from the germline V gene are DFQATT and SNEGSKA (reference sequence). Physicians reached a diagnosis by relying on clinical symptoms, serum thyroxine, TRAb, thyroid ultrasound and orbital computed tomography. RNA transcripts were the source from which TCR beta CDR3 regions were amplified. HTBI-primed RT-PCR formed the first round, and a multiplex PCR formed the second. TCRdb processed the multiplex PCR reads anew with MiXCR; each CDR3 protein has one entry. The profile shows 1 million to 1.3 million distinct CDR3 sequences, about 40% of them singletons.

This rearrangement joins TRBV20-1 to TRBJ2-7; possible D gene TRBD1, 5 bases. The material sequenced was peripheral blood or thyroid tissue (not recorded which). This clonotype originated in an adult man with Graves' hyperthyroidism. CDR3 bases: TGCAGTGCCGGACAAACGTACGAGCAGTACTTC. Protein: CSAGQTYEQYF.